One T cell receptor beta chain is described in this entry. Profiled with immunoSEQ multiplex PCR; TCRdb holds only in-frame clones, not every one. This table holds approximately 120,000 clones, roughly nine tenths found once. The data were taken from a study of control samples from healthy donors and cancer patients. The CDR3 contains 17 residues. The germline V gene has CDR1 MNHNY and CDR2 SVGAGI (reference sequence). With 5 bases clipped from V and 1 base from J, the junction kept 10 bases outside the gene matches. This clonotype was sampled from a man aged 18 to 30 in good health. Sequencing input: blood. The chain combines TRBV6-6 with TRBJ2-7; TRBD1 matches at 11 bases. CDR3 nucleotides: TGTGCCAGCAGTCGGACAGGGGGCGCCGTGGGGTCCTACGAGCAGTACTTC. It yields the protein CASSRTGGAVGSYEQYF.